This T cell receptor (beta chain) was identified in a study of OX40 agonist ivuxolimab in advanced cancers. As for the study more broadly: Ivuxolimab, which targeted the costimulatory receptor OX40 (CD134), was an agonistic, fully human IgG2 monoclonal antibody. The monotherapy dose-escalation portion (N ≈ 57 patients) of the phase I ivuxolimab trial is reported in the paper. The dose-escalation cohort was roughly 87% male with a mean age of approximately 60 years, ranging from roughly 20 to 80. Partial responses occurred in three dose-escalation patients: two with cutaneous melanoma and one with hepatocellular carcinoma. Intravenous ivuxolimab was administered to patients every 2 weeks at six dose levels: 0.01, 0.1, 0.3, 1.5, 3 and 10 mg/kg. Patients were allowed to have had prior anti-PD-1, anti-PD-L1 or anti-CTLA-4 therapy, and around 40% of the dose-escalation patients had previously received checkpoint inhibitors. Peripheral TCRbeta sequencing aimed to test whether ivuxolimab altered TCR sequence diversity and caused clonal T-cell expansion. Of the roughly 54 patients in dose escalation, around 19 had hepatocellular carcinoma, about 15 had melanoma, 9 had renal cell carcinoma and 9 had head and neck cancer.

For sequencing of the TCRbeta CDR3 region, genomic DNA was extracted from the sorted cells. The immunoSEQ Assay was used for sequencing of TCRbeta CDR3 regions. Drawn from immuneACCESS, this table holds only the in-frame rearrangements with V and J called that TCRdb kept. Clones are partly lost; checked studies trace under half to an unresolved V gene and leave the rest unexplained. The sample yields about 33,000 clones; about 81% were counted once. The ten largest clones add up to around a fifth of the sample. The trial excluded patients who had a history of autoimmune disease or were on systemic immunosuppression. Peripheral blood for TCR sequencing was collected from all dose cohorts at baseline, on cycle 4 day 1, and on cycle 7 day 1. Samples came from an open-label, multicenter, first-in-human phase I dose-escalation trial of ivuxolimab. Adults with locally advanced or metastatic melanoma, renal cell, hepatocellular, or head and neck squamous cell carcinoma were enrolled in the trial. Before TCR sequencing, CD4+ T cells and CD8+ T cells were sorted from peripheral blood as separate populations.

General study outcomes and caveats: Low levels of normalized T-cell clonal expansion were also seen in some patients who did not respond. On average, CD8+ T cells showed more expanded clones than CD4+ T cells after ivuxolimab. Which antigens the clonally expanded peripheral T cells were specific for was not determined. Partial responders in the 0.1-3.0 mg/kg groups had among the lowest normalized peripheral clonal expansion, especially among CD8+ T cells. At doses of 0.1 to 3.0 mg/kg, clonal expansion of both CD4+ and CD8+ blood T cells was observed from baseline to week 6.

V lost 0 bases and J lost 2 bases, and the count of bases not matched to a germline gene is 0. Looking up the germline V gene yields CDR1 MRHNA and CDR2 SNTAGT. Spanning cysteine to phenylalanine, the CDR3 consists of 14 amino acids. Only CDR3 DNA remains: 42 bases, in frame from the first base. About this clone itself: The target of this receptor is not known. No much larger clonotype is one base removed from it; base qualities were not supplied.

Sequences were derived from CD4+ or CD8+ T cells sorted from blood, sampled in a trial of the OX40 agonist ivuxolimab. The clonotype comes from an adult with an advanced solid tumor such as melanoma, head and neck, liver or kidney cancer. The sequence joins TRBV6-4 to TRBJ1-2; the junction holds 7 bases that match TRBD1. This receptor has the CDR3 CASSDSTGNYGYTF. The DNA sequence is TGTGCCAGCAGTGACTCGACAGGGAACTATGGCTACACCTTC.